The 4 T cell receptor beta chains below were found in one sample sequenced in a study of blood T cell repertoires in COVID-19. Repertoires were generated with immunoSEQ multiplex PCR, while TCRdb's copy carries only in-frame clones and drops some. The sample includes 360,000 or so clones, about 88% of them seen just once. The sequenced material came from PBMCs or T cells enriched from blood (not recorded which). The receptor set was obtained from a woman aged 30 to 39 who had been exposed to COVID-19.

The V and J genes are TRBV4-2 and TRBJ2-3; 7 bases agree with TRBD2. The germline V gene encodes CDR1 LGHNA and CDR2 YNFKEQ. The CDR3 runs to 17 residues. With 2 bases clipped from V and 2 bases from J, the junction kept 10 bases outside the gene matches. For the CDR3, the DNA is TGTGCCAGCAGCCAAATGAACCTAGCGGAGGCCACAGATACGCAGTATTTT. Its translation: CASSQMNLAEATDTQYF.

The chain links TRBV28 to TRBJ1-5; D perhaps matches TRBD1 (6 bases). The CDR3 covers 14 residues. Per germline, CDR1 MDHEN and CDR2 SYDVKM. Trimming shortened V by 6 bases and J by 7 bases, and 16 bases separated the two germline ends. CDR3 sequence: CASSISERGQPQHF. For the CDR3, the DNA is TGTGCCAGCAGCATATCAGAGAGGGGGCAGCCCCAGCATTTT. Combining the CDR3 with reference TRBV28 and TRBJ1-5 gives the whole variable domain DVKVTQSSRYLVKRTGEKVFLECVQDMDHENMFWYRQDPGLGLRLIYFSYDVKMKEKGDIPEGYSVSREKKERFSLILESASTNQTSMYLCASSISERGQPQHFGDGTRLSIL.

DNA for the CDR3: TGTGCCAGCAGCGTAGCCGCGGGGACAGGGACGAACACTGAAGCTTTCTTT. Translated: CASSVAAGTGTNTEAFF. This chain links TRBV9 with TRBJ1-1, with TRBD1 matching over 9 bases. This CDR3 has 17 amino acids. The germline CDR1 and CDR2 sequences are SGDLS and YYNGEE. The V gene end was trimmed by 0 bases and the J gene end by 1 base; junction bases not matched to a gene: 7.

The V and J genes are TRBV6-5 and TRBJ2-5; no definite D call. The CDR3 extends over 15 amino acids. Germline CDR1 and CDR2: MNHEY and SVGAGI. Deletions cut 0 bases from V and 0 bases from J, with 8 bases between. The CDR3 spells CASSYSSGYQETQYF. The CDR3 region has the DNA TGTGCCAGCAGTTACTCGTCCGGGTACCAAGAGACCCAGTACTTC.